The 9 T cell receptor beta chains below were found in one sample sequenced in a study of immune characterization of retroperitoneal liposarcoma. One entry per CDR3 protein, called by TCRdb with MiXCR from the PCR reads. The sample has under 20,000 distinct CDR3 sequences, about 35% seen once. Sequencing used blood. These receptors were collected from a male donor with retroperitoneal liposarcoma.

This clonotype was counted many times. The rearrangement links TRBV10-3 to TRBJ2-1, with no clear D. This CDR3 has 13 residues. Germline V gene data show CDR1 as ENHRY and CDR2 as SYGVKD. Between the trimmed V and J ends, which lost 2 bases and 10 bases, there was a span of 12 bases. The CDR3 nucleotides are TGTGCCATCAGTGAGGGGCCAGGTTACGAGCAGTTCTTC. It codes for CAISEGPGYEQFF.

This clonotype is medium-sized within its sample. The V call is TRBV7-2, the J call TRBJ2-1, with 7 bases that match TRBD2. The germline V gene encodes CDR1 SGHTA and CDR2 FQGNSA. This CDR3 region has 15 residues. V lost 3 bases to trimming and J lost 10 bases; unmatched junction nucleotides: 12. The CDR3: CASSFTGGTPYEQFF. DNA for the CDR3: TGTGCCAGCAGCTTTACGGGAGGAACCCCCTACGAGCAGTTCTTC.

The V call is TRBV27, the J call TRBJ2-3; no definite D call. The CDR3 contains 14 residues. Between the trimmed V and J ends, which lost 2 bases and 0 bases, there was a span of 6 bases. Germline values: CDR1 MNHEY, CDR2 SMNVEV (reference sequence). CDR3 coding DNA: TGTGCCAGCAGTTTACCCGGCAGCACAGATACGCAGTATTTT. Residues: CASSLPGSTDTQYF.

The sample holds a few counts of this clonotype. The chain combines TRBV11-2 with TRBJ2-1; TRBD2 is a possible D gene (5 bases). This CDR3 region has 17 residues. Germline V gene sequence: CDR1 SGHAT, CDR2 FQNNGV. V gave up 1 base and J gave up 3 bases, with 16 bases separating them. CDR3 DNA: TGTGCCAGCAGCTTAGCACTGACGGGAATAATCTACAATGAGCAGTTCTTC. Its protein is CASSLALTGIIYNEQFF.

This clonotype was recorded many times. The V call is TRBV11-2, the J call TRBJ2-1; D perhaps matches TRBD2 (6 bases). The CDR3 length is 12 residues. Germline loops: CDR1 SGHAT, CDR2 FQNNGV. V gave up 4 bases and J gave up 9 bases, with 10 bases separating them. The chain's CDR3 is CASSSGRGEQFF. CDR3 sequence (DNA): TGTGCCAGCAGCTCCGGGCGGGGTGAGCAGTTCTTC.

Many counts were recorded for this clonotype. The V and J genes are TRBV6-1 and TRBJ2-3; weak D call: TRBD2 (6 bases). This CDR3 spans 15 amino acids. Per germline, CDR1 MNHNS and CDR2 SASEGT. The V end was cut by 6 bases, the J end by 5 bases, with 18 bases between. The CDR3, as DNA: TGTGCCAGCAGCCCGAGGGTGTTAGCGGTAGATACGCAGTATTTT. Its protein is CASSPRVLAVDTQYF.

The chain is built from TRBV11-2 and TRBJ1-1, with D hard to call. Per germline, CDR1 SGHAT and CDR2 FQNNGV. The CDR3 runs to 14 residues. Trimming left V 4 bases short and J 4 bases short, with 13 bases between. CDR3 sequence reads: CASSYMGWGTEAFF. The CDR3 coding sequence is TGTGCCAGCAGCTACATGGGATGGGGCACTGAAGCTTTCTTT.

This clonotype was observed a few times. The V gene is TRBV6-1, the J gene TRBJ2-4, with D perhaps matching TRBD1 (8 bases). With 6 bases removed from V and 9 bases from J, the gap between germline ends came to 15 bases. Germline V lookup: CDR1 MNHNS, CDR2 SASEGT. The CDR3 extends over 13 amino acids. The CDR3 coding sequence is TGTGCCAGCAGCCCAACAGGGGGGGGCATTCAGTACTTC. This sequence encodes CASSPTGGGIQYF.

This clonotype was detected only once. This chain uses TRBV12-3 or TRBV12-4 with TRBJ2-3; 10 bases line up with TRBD1. The CDR3 has 15 amino acids. Here the CDR3 reads CDTTFGTGVSYEQYF. The CDR3 DNA is TGTGACACCACCTTTGGGACAGGGGTATCTTATGAGCAGTATTTT.